The 18 T cell receptor beta chains reported below all come from one sample, sequenced in a study of human thymus T cells. Sequencing used immunoSEQ multiplex PCR; TCRdb keeps in-frame clones, though not all of them. This sample carries roughly 130,000 clones, around 94% of them seen once, and the ten largest clones take 0.02% to 0.025%. Thymus pieces cut out during corrective heart surgery were the tissue that was used. The sequenced sample was thymus tissue. These receptors came from a boy less than two years old with a congenital heart defect but otherwise immunologically healthy.

The chain couples TRBV27 to TRBJ2-7, with 7 bases identical to TRBD1. The V gene's germline CDR1 is MNHEY and CDR2 SMNVEV (reference sequence). CDR3 length: 15 amino acids. V lost 2 bases and J lost 2; bases outside the gene matches: 6. The CDR3 coding sequence is TGTGCCAGCAGTTTAGGCAGGGGGAACACCTACGAGCAGTACTTC. This gives the protein CASSLGRGNTYEQYF.

The J gene is TRBJ1-1, the V gene TRBV23-1; D is ambiguous. TRBV23-1 carries the ORF label, with uncertain function. This CDR3 comprises 16 residues. The ends were cut back, 4 bases at V and 0 bases at J, with 15 bases in the middle. The CDR3, as DNA: TGCGCCAGCAGTCCCAAAACAGCTGGAATGAACACTGAAGCTTTCTTT. This encodes CASSPKTAGMNTEAFF.

V gene TRBV28 combines with J gene TRBJ2-2; maybe TRBD1 (5 bases). V gave up 6 bases and J gave up 3 bases, with 14 bases separating them. The CDR3 has 15 amino acids. CDR1 is MDHEN, CDR2 SYDVKM, per germline. The CDR3 nucleotides are TGTGCCAGCAGGATGGGGCTACCCGACACCGGGGAGCTGTTTTTT. Translation: CASRMGLPDTGELFF.

In DNA, the CDR3 is TGTGCTAGTAGCAGCGGGGGGGCGGGCGAGCAGTACTTC. Amino acid sequence: CASSSGGAGEQYF. J is TRBJ2-7 and V is TRBV12-5; TRBD2 matches at 10 bases. The length of the CDR3 is 13 residues. V shed 8 bases, J shed 6 bases, and the junction held 7 bases outside the gene matches. The germline V gene has CDR1 LGHNT and CDR2 FRNRAP.

In its sample, this clone was seen once. The chain carries TRBV27 and TRBJ2-3; no clear D. This CDR3 contains 12 residues. The germline V and J ends were trimmed by 3 bases and 8 bases, with 9 bases remaining between them. The germline CDR1 and CDR2 sequences are MNHEY and SMNVEV (reference sequence). The DNA of the CDR3 is TGTGCCAGCAGTTTCACCATCGGTACGCAGTATTTT. Its protein is CASSFTIGTQYF.

The rearrangement links TRBV4-2 to TRBJ2-3, with 8 bases aligning to TRBD1. Germline V CDR1 and CDR2: LGHNA, YNFKEQ. CDR3 size: 15 residues. V trimming: 4 bases; J trimming: 3 bases; junction bases outside the gene matches: 6. The CDR3 DNA sequence: TGTGCCAGCAGCCCCGGACAGGGTCAGACAGATACGCAGTATTTT. Protein sequence: CASSPGQGQTDTQYF.

The chain uses TRBV7-2 and TRBJ1-6, with 7 positions matching TRBD1. The length of the CDR3 is 16 residues. Germline V gene data show CDR1 as SGHTA and CDR2 as FQGNSA. The trim removed 1 base at V and 10 bases at J, leaving 10 bases unmatched. For the CDR3, the DNA is TGTGCCAGCAGCTTAGGTGGGACAGCTCTCAACTCACCCCTCCACTTT. It codes for CASSLGGTALNSPLHF.

This chain links TRBV4-1 with TRBJ1-1; D perhaps matches TRBD1 (5 bases). The germline V gene has CDR1 MGHRA and CDR2 YSYEKL. The CDR3 spans 15 residues. Trimming pared 2 bases from V and 1 base from J, leaving 11 bases between. Written as DNA, the CDR3 is TGCGCCAGCAGCCAATGGGGACGAGCGAACACTGAAGCTTTCTTT. This translates into CASSQWGRANTEAFF.

The rearrangement links TRBV19 to TRBJ2-3; 11 bases match TRBD2. Trimming at V came to 8 bases and at J to 1 base, leaving 5 bases not matched to a gene. This CDR3 is 15 amino acids long. Germline CDR1 LNHDA, CDR2 SQIVND (reference sequence). The CDR3 DNA reads TGTGCCAGTGGGGCGACTAGCGGGGGCACAGATACGCAGTATTTT. Translating it yields CASGATSGGTDTQYF.

The gene calls are TRBV6-1 and TRBJ1-5; TRBD1 might be the D (6 bases). This CDR3 has 15 residues. From germline, CDR1 is MNHNS and CDR2 SASEGT. V was trimmed by 5 bases and J by 2 bases, leaving 13 bases between them. The CDR3 DNA is TGTGCCAGCAGTCGAAGACAGGTCCGCAATCAGCCCCAGCATTTT. Amino acid sequence: CASSRRQVRNQPQHF.

This chain links TRBV18 with TRBJ2-5; TRBD2 might be the D (5 bases). CDR1 and CDR2 (germline): KGHSH, LQKENI. This CDR3 spans 16 amino acids. Trimming stripped 1 base from V and 5 bases from J, with 17 bases between. The CDR3 DNA reads as TGTGCCAGCTCACCACGGACTGTACGTAAAGTTGAGACCCAGTACTTC. It translates to CASSPRTVRKVETQYF.

V and J are TRBV12-5 and TRBJ2-1, with D unresolved. Trimming removed 0 bases from V and 7 bases from J, with 4 bases in between. This CDR3 region has 12 residues. CDR1 and CDR2 (germline): LGHNT, FRNRAP. The CDR3 region is CASGLVGNEQFF. The CDR3 DNA is TGTGCTAGTGGTTTGGTAGGGAATGAGCAGTTCTTC.

This chain joins TRBV9 and TRBJ1-2; TRBD1 matches at 7 bases. J lost 0 bases, V lost 1 base, and 6 bases had no gene match. The CDR3 has 16 residues. Germline assignment: CDR1 SGDLS and CDR2 YYNGEE. The DNA for the CDR3 is TGTGCCAGCAGCGTATACCAGGGACAGCCTAACTATGGCTACACCTTC. It is translated as CASSVYQGQPNYGYTF.

The chain carries TRBV6-1 and TRBJ1-5; D uncertain. CDR3 length: 11 residues. V was trimmed by 4 bases and J by 8 bases, leaving 6 bases between them. Germline V CDR1 and CDR2: MNHNS, SASEGT. The CDR3 reads CASSAPEPQHF. The CDR3 DNA sequence: TGTGCCAGCAGTGCCCCGGAGCCCCAGCATTTT.

This chain uses TRBV7-9 with TRBJ2-7; the match to TRBD1 covers 8 bases. J gave up 2 bases and V 3 bases, and 9 bases lay outside the gene matches. CDR1 SEHNR and CDR2 FQNEAQ come from the germline V gene (reference sequence). The CDR3 extends over 16 amino acids. The CDR3 DNA is TGTGCCAGCAGCTTCAGTCCCACAGGGGGACCCTACGAGCAGTACTTC. This encodes CASSFSPTGGPYEQYF. Combining the CDR3 with reference TRBV7-9 and TRBJ2-7 gives the whole variable domain DTGVSQNPRHKITKRGQNVTFRCDPISEHNRLYWYRQTLGQGPEFLTYFQNEAQLEKSRLLSDRFSAERPKGSFSTLEIQRTEQGDSAMYLCASSFSPTGGPYEQYFGPGTRLTVT.

This clone has only one observation. This sequence joins TRBV5-6 and TRBJ2-5; no clear D gene. Germline V gene sequence: CDR1 SGHDT, CDR2 YYEEEE. This CDR3 comprises 15 residues. V lost 0 bases, J lost 2 bases, and 11 bases lay in between. CDR3 loop: CASSLVFEGQETQYF. CDR3 nucleotide sequence: TGTGCCAGCAGCTTGGTCTTTGAAGGGCAAGAGACCCAGTACTTC.

The genes are TRBV7-2 and TRBJ2-4; possible D gene TRBD2, 7 bases. This CDR3 has 15 amino acids. Trimming shortened V by 0 bases and J by 6 bases, and 12 bases separated the two germline ends. The V gene's germline CDR1 is SGHTA and CDR2 FQGNSA. The CDR3 DNA follows: TGTGCCAGCAGCTTAGCGGGGGGGCGGAGAAACATTCAGTACTTC. It specifies CASSLAGGRRNIQYF.

The V and J genes are TRBV14 and TRBJ1-3; tentatively, D is TRBD1 (6 bases). Germline-derived CDR1 and CDR2 are SGHDN and FVKESK. The CDR3 runs 17 residues. Trimming removed 6 bases at V and 0 bases at J, with 18 bases between. CDR3 nucleotide sequence: TGTGCCAGCAGTGTGGATGGGGGCGTTGGCTCTGGAAACACCATATATTTT. Translated: CASSVDGGVGSGNTIYF.